Presented here are 24 T cell receptor beta chains from one specimen sequenced in a study of regulatory T cells in long-lasting Graves disease (dated by TCRdb to the early 2020s). This specimen's time point label, per the study, means: newly diagnosed GD, antithyroid drugs for less than 3 months. For both TCR sequencing and RNA sequencing, RNA was extracted from PBMCs in TRIzol. Library creation used multiplex PCR. The reads were generated on an Illumina HiSeq 4000. To build TCR beta libraries, CDR3 regions were amplified by Arm-PCR using iRepertoire HTBI primers. The raw public reads went through TCRdb reprocessing: fastp at Q25, MiXCR clone calling, in-frame beta chains kept. Each entry merges the rows of one CDR3 protein and shows their most common DNA and genes. For this sample the table gives around 450,000 distinct CDR3 sequences, of which around 15% were detected only once. The ten biggest clones cover more than 10% of the sample.

In addition, the sample was reused for a study of T cells in Graves' hyperthyroidism and ophthalmopathy.

The source material was peripheral blood mononuclear cells (PBMCs), sampled at new diagnosis, from a patient treated with antithyroid drugs. These receptors were taken from a man in his forties with Graves disease. Donor details come from another sample of the same person, matched by shared clones.

Of note for this clonotype: A much larger clone sits a single nucleotide away, making a read error possible. The chain has TRBV28 and TRBJ2-7; no definite D call. Germline CDR1 and CDR2: MDHEN and SYDVKM. The CDR3 covers 11 residues. DNA for the CDR3: TGTGCCAGCAGTCGCGTCTACGGGCAGTACTTC. It is translated as CASSRVYGQYF.

Of note for this clonotype: A much more abundant neighbour one base away suggests this may be a read error. This sequence joins TRBV10-2 and TRBJ2-1; 9 bases line up with TRBD2. Germline V gives CDR1 WSHSY, CDR2 SAAADI. The length of the CDR3 is 15 residues. Germline trimming cut 5 bases from V and 9 bases from J; bases unmatched to any gene: 11. The CDR3 DNA is TGCGCCAGCAGTAATACTGGACTAGCGAGGACTGAGCAGTTCTTC. It codes for CASSNTGLARTEQFF.

Regarding this clonotype: The junction departs from the called germline gene at one end, perhaps through a read error. The rearrangement uses TRBV10-3 and TRBJ2-1; D is undetermined. This CDR3 comprises 13 residues. The germline CDR1 and CDR2 sequences are ENHRY and SYGVKD. The CDR3 protein is CAISEAYYNERFF. For the CDR3, the DNA is TGTGCCATCAGTGAGGCGTACTACAATGAGCGGTTCTTC.

Many counts were recorded for this clonotype. The chain uses TRBV12-3 or TRBV12-4 and TRBJ1-2, with D possibly matching TRBD1 (5 bases). V was shortened by 5 bases and J by 2 bases, with 15 bases between the two germline ends. This CDR3 has 15 amino acids. CDR3 amino acids: CASSTHNRKNYGYTF. As DNA, the CDR3 is TGTGCCAGCAGTACCCATAACAGGAAAAACTATGGCTACACCTTC.

The chain carries TRBV2 and TRBJ1-5, with 8 bases lining up with TRBD1. V was pared by 4 bases and J by 9 bases, with 8 bases of the junction left unmatched. The CDR3 covers 14 residues. Germline V lookup: CDR1 SNHLY, CDR2 FYNNEI. CDR3 in amino acids: CASSGFDRGLPQHF. The CDR3 bases are TGTGCCAGCAGTGGATTTGACAGGGGCCTGCCCCAGCATTTT.

This clonotype was detected a few times. The V call is TRBV19, the J call TRBJ2-1; perhaps TRBD2 as D (7 bases). Germline loops: CDR1 LNHDA, CDR2 SQIVND (reference sequence). This CDR3 has 15 amino acids. Trimming took off 3 bases at V and 0 bases at J, with 9 bases between the two ends. Here the CDR3 DNA reads TGTGCCAGTAGTATGGGGGGGCTCTCCTACAATGAGCAGTTCTTC. Translation: CASSMGGLSYNEQFF.

This clonotype was seen many times. The rearrangement uses TRBV2 and TRBJ1-1; no clear D gene. The germline V gene encodes CDR1 SNHLY and CDR2 FYNNEI. The CDR3 has 17 amino acids. Trimming took 3 bases from V and 0 from J, leaving 17 bases between them. The CDR3, as DNA: TGTGCCAGCAGTGATGGACCGCTTCGTGCCTTGAACACTGAAGCTTTCTTT. This codes for CASSDGPLRALNTEAFF.

This clonotype came up a few times. V usage is TRBV6-1 and J usage is TRBJ1-5; D perhaps matches TRBD1 (5 bases). Trimming removed 6 bases at V and 7 bases at J, with 16 bases between. This CDR3 has 14 residues. The germline CDR1 and CDR2 sequences are MNHNS and SASEGT. CDR3 nucleotide sequence: TGTGCCAGCAGCAAGGAAATTGGGGCCCAGCCCCAGCATTTT. Protein: CASSKEIGAQPQHF.

This clonotype was observed once. V usage is TRBV28 and J usage is TRBJ1-1; TRBD1 is a possible D gene (5 bases). Trimming took off 2 bases at V and 2 bases at J, with 9 bases between the two ends. The CDR3 is made up of 14 amino acids. Germline lookup yields CDR1 MDHEN and CDR2 SYDVKM. The CDR3 loop is CASSLSGTNTEAFF. The DNA of the CDR3 is TGTGCCAGCAGTTTAAGCGGGACCAACACTGAAGCTTTCTTT.

The J gene is TRBJ1-2, the V gene TRBV7-9; TRBD1 matches at 7 bases. Germline lookup yields CDR1 SEHNR and CDR2 FQNEAQ (reference sequence). Germline trimming cut 4 bases from V and 6 bases from J; bases unmatched to any gene: 8. The CDR3 covers 14 residues. The CDR3 DNA sequence: TGTGCCAGCAGCTCGGACAGGTTCTCTAATGGCTACACCTTC. This translates into CASSSDRFSNGYTF.

This clonotype has a handful of counts. The CDR3 nucleotides are TGTGCCAGTAGTATCTTAGGAGCCCCAAGGCCCCAGCATTTT. This translates into CASSILGAPRPQHF. The rearrangement joins TRBV19 to TRBJ1-5; D call uncertain. In germline, CDR1 is LNHDA, CDR2 SQIVND (reference sequence). The CDR3 consists of 14 residues. The V end lost 3 bases, the J end lost 9 bases, and 15 bases lay between the germline ends.

CDR3 DNA sequence: TGTGCCAGCAGCGTAGAGGCCTTTACCGATGAGCAGTTCTTC. This codes for CASSVEAFTDEQFF. V and J are TRBV9 and TRBJ2-1; no firm D call. The CDR3 is made up of 14 amino acids. Germline CDR1 and CDR2: SGDLS and YYNGEE. V was pared by 0 bases and J by 8 bases, with 12 bases between. Based on the CDR3 plus reference TRBV9 and TRBJ2-1, the full variable domain is DSGVTQTPKHLITATGQRVTLRCSPRSGDLSVYWYQQSLDQGLQFLIQYYNGEERAKGNILERFSAQQFPDLHSELNLSSLELGDSALYFCASSVEAFTDEQFFGPGTRLTVL.

This clonotype has ten or more counts. V gene TRBV3-1 combines with J gene TRBJ2-5; perhaps TRBD2 as D (6 bases). Germline values: CDR1 LGHDT, CDR2 YNNKEL (reference sequence). This CDR3 has 15 amino acids. The V and J ends lost 1 base and 2 bases respectively, with 11 bases between them. The CDR3 nucleotides are TGTGCCAGCAGCCAAGGGAGGGATTTGCAAGAGACCCAGTACTTC. Residues: CASSQGRDLQETQYF.

Of note for this clonotype: This could be a read error, since a much larger clone is one nucleotide away. The chain carries TRBV6-2 or TRBV6-3 and TRBJ2-7, with D tentatively TRBD1 (5 bases). The CDR3 length is 12 residues. The germline CDR1 and CDR2 sequences are MNHEY and SVGEGT. V lost 8 bases and J lost 0, with 8 bases in between. Written as DNA, the CDR3 is TGTGCCAGCGGGGCTATCTCCTACGAGCAGTACTTC. It translates to CASGAISYEQYF.

At least ten counts were recorded for this clonotype. V and J are TRBV6-5 and TRBJ2-3; TRBD1 agrees at 8 bases. The CDR3 extends over 17 amino acids. CDR1 MNHEY and CDR2 SVGAGI come from the germline V gene. The junction had 10 bases not matched to a gene; V was cut back by 0 bases and J by 5 bases. The CDR3 DNA follows: TGTGCCAGCAGTTACTCTGGGCAGGGGGCAATGTTAGATACGCAGTATTTT. Translating gives CASSYSGQGAMLDTQYF.

This chain joins TRBV28 and TRBJ1-2; D gene unclear. The CDR3 spans 13 residues. From germline, CDR1 is MDHEN and CDR2 SYDVKM. Trimming shortened V by 8 bases and J by 4 bases, and 14 bases separated the two germline ends. The CDR3 DNA reads as TGTGCCAGCGCAAGGTCAGGCGTCTATGGCTACACCTTC. This gives the protein CASARSGVYGYTF.

Points on this clonotype: Given a much more abundant clone one base away, this may be a read error. This rearrangement joins TRBV5-5 to TRBJ2-1; D gene uncertain. Germline-derived CDR1 and CDR2 are SGHKS and YYEKEE (reference sequence). The CDR3 loop spans 15 amino acids. In nucleotides, the CDR3 is TGTGCCAGCAGCTTCAGAGTTAATGGGCTGAATGGGCAGTTCTTC. Encoded protein: CASSFRVNGLNGQFF.

This clonotype has a count of ten or more. The chain has TRBV2 and TRBJ2-1; TRBD1 matches at 7 bases. Trimming cost V 7 bases and J 0 bases; bases outside gene matches: 3. The germline CDR1 and CDR2 sequences are SNHLY and FYNNEI. The CDR3 runs 14 residues. CDR3 protein: CASMGQSSYNEQFF. CDR3 DNA sequence: TGTGCCAGCATGGGACAGAGCTCCTACAATGAGCAGTTCTTC.

Ten or more counts support this clonotype. This sequence joins TRBV20-1 and TRBJ2-7; TRBD2 is a possible D gene (6 bases). This CDR3 has 15 amino acids. CDR1 and CDR2 (germline): DFQATT, SNEGSKA (reference sequence). Trimming left V 3 bases short and J 0 bases short, with 15 bases between. DNA of the CDR3: TGCAGTGCTAGTAGGCCCTTGACTAGCTCCTACGAGCAGTACTTC. This gives the protein CSASRPLTSSYEQYF.

This chain joins TRBV28 and TRBJ2-3, with TRBD2 matching over 11 bases. Trimming took 3 bases from V and 6 from J; bases not matched to a gene: 11. CDR1 is MDHEN and CDR2 is SYDVKM in the germline V gene. This CDR3 comprises 17 residues. The CDR3 sequence is CASSFVAGGSRVDTQYF. The DNA for the CDR3 is TGTGCCAGCAGTTTTGTAGCGGGAGGGTCCCGGGTGGATACGCAGTATTTT. The full variable domain, its missing parts supplied by reference TRBV28 and TRBJ2-3, is DVKVTQSSRYLVKRTGEKVFLECVQDMDHENMFWYRQDPGLGLRLIYFSYDVKMKEKGDIPEGYSVSREKKERFSLILESASTNQTSMYLCASSFVAGGSRVDTQYFGPGTRLTVL.

This clonotype was seen just once. A much larger clone lies one base from this, so it may be a read error. The chain joins TRBV12-3 or TRBV12-4 to TRBJ2-7; 7 nucleotides agree with TRBD2. This CDR3 spans 15 amino acids. The J segment lost 5 bases and the V segment lost 4 bases, leaving 11 bases of the junction unmatched. CDR3 sequence: CASSSVPAGRHEQYF. DNA of the CDR3: TGTGCCAGCAGTTCGGTTCCAGCGGGACGCCACGAGCAGTACTTC.

This clonotype was seen repeatedly, ten times or more. The genes are TRBV28 and TRBJ2-5, with TRBD1 identical over 7 bases. Germline V gene lookup returns CDR1 MDHEN and CDR2 SYDVKM. J was trimmed by 5 bases and V by 5 bases; bases with no gene match: 14. This CDR3 is built from 16 residues. CDR3 region: CASSPPGQRARETQYF. The CDR3 bases are TGTGCCAGCAGTCCTCCGGGACAGAGGGCGAGGGAGACCCAGTACTTC.

This clonotype was seen a few times. CDR3 residues: CASSHQYNEQFF. Here the CDR3 DNA reads TGCGCCAGCAGCCACCAGTACAATGAGCAGTTCTTC. The chain recombines TRBV5-1 with TRBJ2-1; no clear D gene. CDR3 length: 12 amino acids. Germline V CDR1 and CDR2: SGHRS, YFSETQ. Between the trimmed V and J ends, which lost 4 bases and 4 bases, there was a span of 6 bases.

In its sample, this clonotype was seen many times. V usage is TRBV5-8 and J usage is TRBJ2-1; 8 bases agree with TRBD2. The CDR3 runs 14 residues. The V gene's germline CDR1 is SGHTS and CDR2 YDEGEE. V lost 2 bases to trimming and J lost 8 bases; unmatched junction nucleotides: 6. The CDR3 region is CASSLDPRGDEQFF. The CDR3 DNA is TGTGCCAGCAGCTTAGACCCGCGGGGGGATGAGCAGTTCTTC.